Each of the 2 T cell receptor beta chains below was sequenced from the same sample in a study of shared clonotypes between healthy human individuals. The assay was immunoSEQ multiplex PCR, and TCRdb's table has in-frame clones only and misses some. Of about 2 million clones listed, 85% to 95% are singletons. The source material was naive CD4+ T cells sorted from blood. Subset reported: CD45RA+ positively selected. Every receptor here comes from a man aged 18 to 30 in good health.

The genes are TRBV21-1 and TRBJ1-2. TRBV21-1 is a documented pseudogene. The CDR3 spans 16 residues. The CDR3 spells CASSSKVPGPFAGYTF. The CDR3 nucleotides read TGTGCCAGCAGCTCCAAGGTTCCCGGGCCTTTTGCCGGCTACACCTTC.

The CDR3 region has the DNA TGTGCCAGCAGTGAGTCCCGGGGGGGCCCTATGTCACCCCTCCACTTT. Protein product: CASSESRGGPMSPLHF. The chain couples TRBV6-1 to TRBJ1-6, with D possibly TRBD1 on 6 matching bases. CDR3 length equals 16 residues. V lost 3 bases and J lost 10, with 19 bases in between. CDR1 is MNHNS and CDR2 is SASEGT in the germline V gene.